This T cell receptor beta chain was observed in a study of cytotoxic CD8 clonotypes in ibrutinib-treated CLL. Overall study: After a median roughly twelve months on treatment (6 to 36), response samples were drawn. Mean values per sample were around 270,000 productive templates and under 100,000 productive rearrangements. Whole-study findings and limits: Contraction or stability on treatment characterized the public clonotypes, which were uncommon.

Cryopreserved PBMCs supplied around 1.8 micrograms of genomic DNA for TCR beta libraries. The CDR3 length is 10 residues. V was trimmed by 7 bases and J by 5 bases, leaving 4 bases between them. From germline, CDR1 is SGDLS and CDR2 YYNGEE. The data were produced by immunoSEQ multiplex PCR, yet TCRdb's version contains in-frame clones alone and is incomplete. The repertoire has around 250,000 clones, under 80% of them found once; the top ten carry approximately 15%. Concerning this clone itself: Its antigen remains unidentified.

The receptor was derived from a human donor with chronic lymphocytic leukemia. Sample: PBMCs, taken after 24 months of ibrutinib treatment. The rearrangement links TRBV9 to TRBJ2-1; no reliable D call. The CDR3 region is CASGNNEQFF. Here the CDR3 DNA reads TGTGCCAGCGGAAACAATGAGCAGTTCTTC.